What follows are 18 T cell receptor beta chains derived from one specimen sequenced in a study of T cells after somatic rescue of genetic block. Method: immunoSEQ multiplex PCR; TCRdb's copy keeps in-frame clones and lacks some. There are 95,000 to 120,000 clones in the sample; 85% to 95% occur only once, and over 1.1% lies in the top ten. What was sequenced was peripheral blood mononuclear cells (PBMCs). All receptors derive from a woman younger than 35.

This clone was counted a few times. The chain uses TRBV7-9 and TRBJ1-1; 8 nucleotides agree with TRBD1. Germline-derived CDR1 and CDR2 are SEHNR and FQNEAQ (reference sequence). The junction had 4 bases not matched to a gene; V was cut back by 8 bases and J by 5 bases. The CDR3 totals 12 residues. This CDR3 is CASRQGITEAFF. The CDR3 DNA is TGTGCCAGCCGACAGGGGATAACTGAAGCTTTCTTT.

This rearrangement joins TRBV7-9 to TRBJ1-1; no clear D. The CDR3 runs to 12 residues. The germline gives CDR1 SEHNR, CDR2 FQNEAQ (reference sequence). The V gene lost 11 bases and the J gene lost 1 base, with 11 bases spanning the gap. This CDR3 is CASRAGNTEAFF. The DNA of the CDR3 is TGTGCCTCCCGAGCGGGGAACACTGAAGCTTTCTTT.

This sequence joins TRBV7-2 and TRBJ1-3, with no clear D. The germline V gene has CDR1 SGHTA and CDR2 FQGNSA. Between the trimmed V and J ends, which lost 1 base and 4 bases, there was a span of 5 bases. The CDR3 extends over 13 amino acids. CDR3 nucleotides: TGTGCCAGCAGCTTAGTTTTAGGAAACACCATATATTTT. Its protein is CASSLVLGNTIYF.

The CDR3 sequence: CASSSELAGGTDTQYF. CDR3 sequence (DNA): TGTGCCAGCAGCTCTGAACTAGCGGGGGGCACAGATACGCAGTATTTT. The chain links TRBV5-4 to TRBJ2-3; 11 bases map to TRBD2. Germline CDR1 and CDR2: SGHNT and YYREEE (reference sequence). The CDR3 has 16 amino acids. V lost 3 bases and J lost 1; bases outside the gene matches: 4.

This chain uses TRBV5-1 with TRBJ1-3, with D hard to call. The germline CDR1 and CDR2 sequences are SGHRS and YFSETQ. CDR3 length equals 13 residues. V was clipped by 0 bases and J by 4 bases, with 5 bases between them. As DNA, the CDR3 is TGCGCCAGCAGCTTGGTTCAAGGAAACACCATATATTTT. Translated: CASSLVQGNTIYF.

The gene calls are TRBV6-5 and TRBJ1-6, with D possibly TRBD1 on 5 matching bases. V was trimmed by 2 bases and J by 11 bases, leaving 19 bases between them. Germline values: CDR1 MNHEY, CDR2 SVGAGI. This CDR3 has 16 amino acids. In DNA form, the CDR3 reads TGTGCCAGCAGTTACGCGGCAGGGAAAGTCCATGCACCCCTCCACTTT. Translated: CASSYAAGKVHAPLHF.

For the CDR3, the DNA is TGTGCCAGCAGCGCCCGGGACAGCTCACGGACCCAGTACTTC. Translation gives CASSARDSSRTQYF. The chain links TRBV9 to TRBJ2-5; TRBD1 agrees at 7 bases. The CDR3 is 14 residues long. In germline, CDR1 is SGDLS, CDR2 YYNGEE. V gave up 3 bases and J gave up 7 bases; unmatched junction bases: 9.

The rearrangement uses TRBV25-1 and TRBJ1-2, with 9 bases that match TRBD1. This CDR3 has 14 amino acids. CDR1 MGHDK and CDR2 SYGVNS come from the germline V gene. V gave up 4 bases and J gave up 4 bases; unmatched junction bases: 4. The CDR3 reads CASSVGGQGYGYTF. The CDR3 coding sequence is TGTGCCAGCAGTGTGGGGGGACAGGGCTATGGCTACACCTTC.

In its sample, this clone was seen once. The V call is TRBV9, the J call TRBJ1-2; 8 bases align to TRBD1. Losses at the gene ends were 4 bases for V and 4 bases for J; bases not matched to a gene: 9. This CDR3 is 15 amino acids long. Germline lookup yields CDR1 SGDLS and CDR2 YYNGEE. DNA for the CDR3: TGTGCCAGCAGCCCTCGGACAGGGCCCGGCTATGGCTACACCTTC. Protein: CASSPRTGPGYGYTF.

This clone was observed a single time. In nucleotides, the CDR3 is TGTGCCTGGAGTGCTCAAGCCGGGACAGGGCATGGCTACACCTTC. Its translation is CAWSAQAGTGHGYTF. The rearrangement links TRBV30 to TRBJ1-2, with TRBD1 identical over 9 bases. This CDR3 is built from 15 residues. Looked up from germline, CDR1 is GTSNPN and CDR2 is SVGIG (reference sequence). V gave up 1 base and J gave up 6 bases; unmatched junction bases: 9.

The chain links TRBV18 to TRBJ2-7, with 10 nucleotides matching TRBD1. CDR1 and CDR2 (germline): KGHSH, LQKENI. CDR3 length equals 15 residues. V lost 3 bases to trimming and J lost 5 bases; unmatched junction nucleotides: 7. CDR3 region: CASSPNRQGADEQYF. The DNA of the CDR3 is TGTGCCAGCTCACCTAACCGACAGGGGGCGGACGAGCAGTACTTC.

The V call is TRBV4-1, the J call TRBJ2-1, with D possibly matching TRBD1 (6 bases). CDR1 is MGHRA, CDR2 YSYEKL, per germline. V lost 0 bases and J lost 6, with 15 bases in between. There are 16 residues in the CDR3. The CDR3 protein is CASSQDLGQMGNEQFF. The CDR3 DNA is TGCGCCAGCAGCCAAGATCTCGGACAGATGGGCAATGAGCAGTTCTTC.

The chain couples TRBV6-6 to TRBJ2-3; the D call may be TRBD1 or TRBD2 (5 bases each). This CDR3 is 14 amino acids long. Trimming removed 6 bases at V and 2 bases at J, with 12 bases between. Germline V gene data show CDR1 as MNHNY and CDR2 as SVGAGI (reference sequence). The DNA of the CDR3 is TGTGCCAGCAGAATTAGAGGGGACACAGATACGCAGTATTTT. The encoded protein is CASRIRGDTDTQYF.

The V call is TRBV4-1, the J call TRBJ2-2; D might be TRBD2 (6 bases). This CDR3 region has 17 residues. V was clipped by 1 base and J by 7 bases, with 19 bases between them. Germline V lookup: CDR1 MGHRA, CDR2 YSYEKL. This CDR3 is CASSQVLGLTKGGELFF. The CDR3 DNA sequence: TGCGCCAGCAGCCAAGTCTTGGGACTGACAAAGGGCGGGGAGCTGTTTTTT.

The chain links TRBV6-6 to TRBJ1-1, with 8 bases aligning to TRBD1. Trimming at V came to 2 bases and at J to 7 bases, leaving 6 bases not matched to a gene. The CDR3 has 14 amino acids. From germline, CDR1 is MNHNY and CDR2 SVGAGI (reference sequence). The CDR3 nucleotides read TGTGCCAGCAGTTACACCGGACAGGGTGGTGAAGCTTTCTTT. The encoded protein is CASSYTGQGGEAFF.

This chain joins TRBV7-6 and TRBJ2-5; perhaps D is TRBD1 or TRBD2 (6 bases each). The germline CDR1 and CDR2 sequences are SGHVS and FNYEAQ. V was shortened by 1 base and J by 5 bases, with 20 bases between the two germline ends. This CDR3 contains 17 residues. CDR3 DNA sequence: TGTGCCAGCAGCTTAGAAGGGGGGCTCAACTCGGGGGAGACCCAGTACTTC. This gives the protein CASSLEGGLNSGETQYF.

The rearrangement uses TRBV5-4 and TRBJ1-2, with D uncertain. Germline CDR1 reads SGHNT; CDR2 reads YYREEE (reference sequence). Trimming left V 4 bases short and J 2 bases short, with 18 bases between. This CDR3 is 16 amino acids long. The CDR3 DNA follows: TGTGCCAGCAGCCCTTATACCCCTCAGGTGAACTATGGCTACACCTTC. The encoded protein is CASSPYTPQVNYGYTF.

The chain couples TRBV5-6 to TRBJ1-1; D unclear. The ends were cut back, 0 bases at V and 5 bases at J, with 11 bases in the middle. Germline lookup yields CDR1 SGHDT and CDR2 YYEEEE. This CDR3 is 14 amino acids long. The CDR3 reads CASSLVISGTEAFF. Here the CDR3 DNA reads TGTGCCAGCAGCTTGGTGATATCTGGGACTGAAGCTTTCTTT.